A selection of T cell receptor beta chains follows, all from one sample in a study of shared clonotypes between healthy human individuals. Clones were read by immunoSEQ multiplex PCR, and TCRdb kept only the in-frame ones, dropping some. The repertoire holds about 1 million clones, with around 74% as singletons. The sequencing sample was made of memory CD4+ T cells sorted from blood. These receptor sequences come from a man between 18 and 35 years old in good health. Each CDR3 is given with its conserved first and last residue. The order of the fields is J gene, clone size, V gene, D gene, CDR3 protein, CDR3 DNA. A D gene is named only where the DNA matches it firmly. Some rows mark clone size as missing; the rest say once, few, many or name a class of expanded clone.

TRBJ2-7,NA,TRBV6-1,NA,CASSEGTVSSYEQYF,TGTGCCAGCAGTGAAGGGACAGTGAGCTCCTACGAGCAGTACTTC
TRBJ1-1,few,TRBV6-5,TRBD1,CASGRDSSRNTEAFF,TGTGCCAGCGGAAGGGACAGTTCAAGGAACACTGAAGCTTTCTTT
TRBJ1-2,NA,TRBV28,TRBD1,CASSSRDRKKF,TGTGCCAGCAGTTCCCGGGACAGGAAAAAGTTC
TRBJ2-4,NA,TRBV6-6,TRBD1,CASSDDRGYIQYF,TGTGCCAGCAGTGATGACAGGGGGTACATTCAGTACTTC
TRBJ2-1,NA,TRBV19,TRBD1,CASSTRESRDRGSRNEQFF,TGTGCCAGTAGTACTAGAGAAAGCCGGGACAGGGGATCTCGCAATGAGCAGTTCTTC
TRBJ1-5,NA,TRBV18,NA,CASSSQGSNQPQHF,TGTGCCAGCTCATCCCAGGGGTCCAATCAGCCCCAGCATTTT
TRBJ2-4,few,TRBV5-6,NA,CASSVNSRGIQYF,TGTGCCAGCAGCGTAAACAGTAGGGGCATTCAGTACTTC
TRBJ1-1,NA,TRBV7-7,NA,CASSLNVNTEAFF,TGTGCTAGCAGCTTAAACGTGAACACTGAAGCTTTCTTT
TRBJ2-6,NA,TRBV7-9,NA,CASSLEGAGANVLTF,TGTGCCAGCAGCTTAGAAGGGGCTGGGGCCAACGTCCTGACTTTC
TRBJ2-7,once,TRBV19,NA,CASSIEPGMNYEQYF,TGTGCCAGTAGTATAGAGCCTGGGATGAACTACGAGCAGTACTTC
TRBJ1-4,NA,TRBV9,NA,CASSPRTDYNEKLFF,TGTGCCAGCAGTCCCCGGACAGATTATAATGAAAAACTGTTTTTT
TRBJ2-7,NA,TRBV27,NA,CASSGNRTDEQYF,TGTGCCAGCAGTGGCAACCGTACCGACGAGCAGTACTTC
TRBJ1-1,NA,TRBV10-3,NA,CAISSVLNTEAFF,TGTGCCATCAGTTCGGTTTTGAACACTGAAGCTTTCTTT
TRBJ2-5,NA,TRBV5-1,TRBD1,CASSLGQLQETQYF,TGCGCCAGCAGCCTGGGACAGCTACAAGAGACCCAGTACTTC
TRBJ2-5,once,TRBV2,TRBD2,CASSEESGSVQETQYF,TGTGCCAGCAGTGAAGAAAGCGGGAGCGTACAAGAGACCCAGTACTTC
TRBJ1-4,NA,TRBV4-3,NA,CASSQDARLSNEKLFF,TGCGCCAGCAGCCAAGACGCCCGCTTGTCTAATGAAAAACTGTTTTTT
TRBJ2-2,NA,TRBV9,NA,CASSFRATNTGELFF,TGTGCCAGCAGTTTCCGGGCTACGAACACCGGGGAGCTGTTTTTT
TRBJ2-3,NA,TRBV5-1,TRBD2,CASSLAGSTDTQYF,TGCGCCAGCAGCTTAGCGGGGAGCACAGATACGCAGTATTTT
TRBJ2-7,NA,TRBV19,NA,CASSLGRGVEQYF,TGTGCCAGTAGTCTGGGCAGGGGGGTCGAGCAGTACTTC
TRBJ1-4,NA,TRBV6-1,TRBD1,CASSDPGQLNEKLFF,TGTGCCAGCAGTGACCCGGGACAGCTTAATGAAAAACTGTTTTTT
TRBJ1-6,NA,TRBV5-1,TRBD1,CASSPDRGNNSPLHF,TGCGCCAGCAGCCCCGACAGGGGTAATAATTCACCCCTCCACTTT
TRBJ2-5,NA,TRBV7-8,NA,CASSLEWTRKSETQYF,TGTGCCAGCAGCTTAGAGTGGACCCGAAAGTCGGAGACCCAGTACTTC
TRBJ2-2,NA,TRBV28,TRBD1,CASSPQGAGTGELFF,TGTGCCAGCAGTCCACAGGGGGCTGGCACCGGGGAGCTGTTTTTT
TRBJ1-2,NA,TRBV28,TRBD1,CASTDGTARTVYTF,TGTGCCAGCACTGATGGGACAGCTAGAACGGTCTACACCTTC
TRBJ2-3,NA,TRBV6-5,NA,CASRDTLTDTQYF,TGTGCCAGCCGGGACACCCTCACAGATACGCAGTATTTT
TRBJ2-3,NA,TRBV18,NA,CASSANALPTDTQYF,TGTGCCAGCTCCGCCAATGCACTCCCCACAGATACGCAGTATTTT
TRBJ1-1,NA,TRBV6-6,NA,CASSQRDDTEAFF,TGTGCCAGCAGTCAGCGTGACGACACTGAAGCTTTCTTT
TRBJ2-1,NA,TRBV5-4,TRBD2,CASTPVGTSAYNEQFF,TGTGCCAGCACCCCTGTTGGGACTAGCGCATACAATGAGCAGTTCTTC
TRBJ2-5,NA,TRBV5-4,NA,CASSVGLRERGTQYF,TGTGCCAGCAGCGTAGGACTCAGGGAAAGGGGGACCCAGTACTTC
TRBJ2-1,few,TRBV15,NA,CATSGRGTSNNEQFF,TGTGCCACCAGCGGAAGGGGGACTTCAAACAATGAGCAGTTCTTC